This T cell receptor beta chain was captured in a study of shared clonotypes between healthy human individuals. Points from the study as a whole: When naive CD4 clonotypes were compared across several donors, 4% to 5.5% were shared. Limited genetic and exposure-history diversity came from having few donors.

CD45RO-negative CD8 cells positively selected for CCR7 made up the naive population, which excluded terminally differentiated effector memory CD45RA+ cells. As handled by the study authors: ImmunoSEQ yielded junction-only sequences lacking quality scores, so filtering differed. TCRdb's table, derived via immunoSEQ multiplex PCR, lists solely in-frame clones and lacks some. D and trimming were read from the DNA, whereas the V and J calls and clone size are those reported in that table. The sample shows over 2 million clones, roughly 94% of them seen only once. The germline CDR1 and CDR2 sequences are SNHLY and FYNNEI. Trimming removed 3 bases from V and 6 bases from J, with 7 bases in between. This CDR3 has 12 residues. Remarks on this clone: Its specificity is not known.

V gene TRBV2 combines with J gene TRBJ2-3; a weak D match, TRBD2 (5 bases). The sample consisted of naive CD8+ T cells sorted from blood. This sequence originates from a man between 18 and 35 years old in good health. The CDR3 DNA follows: TGTGCCAGCAGTGAGGAGCGGGATACGCAGTATTTT. It translates to CASSEERDTQYF.